This paragraph covers one T cell receptor beta chain sequence. Trimming shortened V by 0 bases and J by 3 bases, and 20 bases separated the two germline ends. The germline gives CDR1 SGHAT, CDR2 FQNNGV. The CDR3 spans 18 residues. Template switching added a universal primer site; cDNA carried unique molecular identifiers. MiXCR, run by TCRdb on the 5' RACE reads, gives a single entry per CDR3 protein. The table records 430,000 or so distinct CDR3 sequences, 24% of them present only once. This sample stems from a study of identical twins. These data were also filed under a second study, of T cells expressing NK-cell markers. From that study: Underlying the TCR beta repertoires were sorted CD3+CD56+NKG2C+, CD3+CD56+NKG2C- and CD3+CD56-NKG2C+ T cells. Clones of NKG2C+ T cells that had expanded were of unclear HCMV specificity.

Input material: CD4+ T cells sorted from blood. J is TRBJ1-2 and V is TRBV11-2; a weak D match, TRBD1 (6 bases). The sequence derives from a woman aged 18-29 years in good health. In DNA, the CDR3 is TGTGCCAGCAGCTTAGAACCGGGACACTCGGGTGTGGACTATGGCTACACCTTC. It encodes CASSLEPGHSGVDYGYTF.